This paragraph covers one T cell receptor (beta chain) sequence. Its antigen is unknown. Unique molecular identifiers were present on cDNA, and template switching added a universal primer site. TCRdb itself ran the 5' RACE reads through MiXCR, one entry per CDR3 protein. The sample contains approximately 410,000 distinct CDR3 sequences, around a sixth of which appear only once. The source of the sample is a study of identical twins. Findings and limits, study-wide: A cross-sectional statistical analysis, not follow-up of the same donors, supported the conclusions. Weaker excess sharing between twins was seen in beta out-of-frame sequences.

V was shortened by 2 bases and J by 6 bases, with 14 bases between the two germline ends. CDR1 is MDHEN and CDR2 is SYDVKM in the germline V gene. The CDR3 totals 14 residues. Sequenced sample: naive T cells sorted from blood. The source of this sequence is a middle-aged man in good health. The rearrangement links TRBV28 to TRBJ2-7, with a tentative D call TRBD2 (7 bases). The CDR3 here is CASSLRGRAREQYF. The CDR3 DNA reads as TGTGCCAGCAGTTTAAGGGGGAGGGCCCGCGAGCAGTACTTC.